Presented here are 17 T cell receptor beta chains from one specimen sequenced in a study of T cell responses to AZD1222 COVID-19 vaccine. TCRdb keeps only in-frame clones here, not all; method: immunoSEQ multiplex PCR. The table records under 150,000 clones, around 90% of them present only once. The starting material was peripheral blood, obtained 28 days after the second AZD1222 dose. These receptor sequences come from an adult who received the AZD1222 COVID-19 vaccine.

This chain uses TRBV19 with TRBJ2-3; the D call may be TRBD1 or TRBD2 (5 bases each). CDR1 LNHDA and CDR2 SQIVND come from the germline V gene (reference sequence). V was shortened by 0 bases and J by 2 bases, with 9 bases between the two germline ends. The CDR3 is made up of 15 amino acids. In DNA form, the CDR3 reads TGTGCCAGTAGTATAGAACGGGACCTCACAGATACGCAGTATTTT. Translated, it gives CASSIERDLTDTQYF. The full variable domain, rest sourced from reference TRBV19 and TRBJ2-3, is DGGITQSPKYLFRKEGQNVTLSCEQNLNHDAMYWYRQDPGQGLRLIYYSQIVNDFQKGDIAEGYSVSREKKESFPLTVTSAQKNPTAFYLCASSIERDLTDTQYFGPGTRLTVL.

This chain uses TRBV28 with TRBJ1-5; 7 nucleotides align to TRBD1. CDR1 is MDHEN and CDR2 is SYDVKM in the germline V gene. The CDR3 loop spans 15 amino acids. V was clipped by 6 bases and J by 5 bases; unmatched bases: 10. Here the CDR3 reads CASRSPGTDYQPQHF. The CDR3, as DNA: TGTGCCAGCAGGAGTCCCGGGACAGATTATCAGCCCCAGCATTTT.

This chain links TRBV4-3 with TRBJ2-3, with TRBD2 matching over 7 bases. Looked up from germline, CDR1 is LGHNA and CDR2 is YSLEER. The CDR3 is 18 amino acids. With 1 base clipped from V and 5 bases from J, the junction kept 15 bases outside the gene matches. The DNA of the CDR3 is TGCGCCAGCAGCCAAGGGGTCTGGGGAGGGTCAGGTCGAGATACGCAGTATTTT. Protein product: CASSQGVWGGSGRDTQYF.

The CDR3 loop is CASSANRGWEAFF. The CDR3 bases are TGTGCCAGTAGTGCAAATAGGGGTTGGGAAGCTTTCTTT. The V and J genes are TRBV19 and TRBJ1-1; possible D gene TRBD1, 5 bases. The CDR3 covers 13 residues. V was shortened by 5 bases and J by 8 bases, with 15 bases between the two germline ends. Looked up from germline, CDR1 is LNHDA and CDR2 is SQIVND (reference sequence).

V and J are TRBV29-1 and TRBJ2-3; 11 bases line up with TRBD1. The CDR3 contains 15 residues. Trimming took 4 bases from V and 7 from J; bases not matched to a gene: 10. The germline CDR1 and CDR2 sequences are SQVTM and ANQGSEA. The CDR3 DNA sequence: TGCAGCGTTGTCGCCCGGACAGGGGGCGCGAATACGCAGTATTTT. Encoded protein: CSVVARTGGANTQYF.

This clone was observed once. The V call is TRBV7-6, the J call TRBJ1-2, with TRBD1 as a possible D gene (5 bases). V was shortened by 3 bases and J by 2 bases, with 19 bases between the two germline ends. The CDR3 runs 17 residues. CDR1 is SGHVS and CDR2 is FNYEAQ in the germline V gene. CDR3 sequence reads: CASSLGPQQALNYGYTF. For the CDR3, the DNA is TGTGCCAGCAGCTTGGGGCCACAGCAAGCCTTAAACTATGGCTACACCTTC.

V and J are TRBV6-2 or TRBV6-3 and TRBJ1-5; D remains ambiguous. V lost 2 bases and J lost 0, with 14 bases in between. CDR1 and CDR2 (germline): MNHEY, SVGEGT. This CDR3 has 17 amino acids. CDR3 DNA: TGTGCCAGCAGTTACGGTACAAGATCTTATAGCAATCAGCCCCAGCATTTT. Its translation is CASSYGTRSYSNQPQHF.

The chain recombines TRBV28 with TRBJ2-7; 7 nucleotides line up with TRBD1. Germline CDR1 MDHEN, CDR2 SYDVKM. The CDR3 is 16 residues long. J gave up 0 bases and V 4 bases, and 9 bases lay outside the gene matches. The CDR3 here is CASSSPRDSLSYEQYF. DNA of the CDR3: TGTGCCAGCAGTTCCCCGAGGGACAGCCTCTCCTACGAGCAGTACTTC.

The chain has TRBV20-1 and TRBJ2-5; 7 bases are a match to TRBD1. Germline V gene sequence: CDR1 DFQATT, CDR2 SNEGSKA (reference sequence). CDR3 size: 11 residues. The V gene end was trimmed by 6 bases and the J gene end by 2 bases; junction bases not matched to a gene: 0. CDR3 coding DNA: TGCAGTGCACAGGGGCAAGAGACCCAGTACTTC. It specifies CSAQGQETQYF.

This clone was counted once. The junction does not match germline at one end; this may be a read error. The chain has TRBV4-3 and TRBJ1-3; 9 bases are shared with TRBD1. This CDR3 contains 20 residues. Germline CDR1 LGHNA, CDR2 YSLEER. The CDR3 protein is CASSQDWNVGDRVSRNTIYF. The CDR3 nucleotides are TGCGCCAGCAGCCAAGATTGGAACGTAGGGGACAGGGTCTCTCGAAACACCATATATTTT.

This clone was counted once. The chain carries TRBV15 and TRBJ1-1; possible D gene TRBD1, 5 bases. Between the trimmed V and J ends, which lost 9 bases and 0 bases, there was a span of 11 bases. The CDR3 runs to 13 residues. The germline CDR1 and CDR2 sequences are LNHNV and YYDKDF (reference sequence). The CDR3: CATSGPMNTEAFF. The CDR3 nucleotides read TGTGCCACGTCGGGGCCGATGAACACTGAAGCTTTCTTT. The full variable domain, completed using reference TRBV15 and TRBJ1-1, is DAMVIQNPRYQVTQFGKPVTLSCSQTLNHNVMYWYQQKSSQAPKLLFHYYDKDFNNEADTPDNFQSRRPNTSFCFLDIRSPGLGDTAMYLCATSGPMNTEAFFGQGTRLTVV.

The chain has TRBV5-1 and TRBJ2-5; 8 nucleotides align to TRBD1. The V and J ends lost 0 bases and 2 bases, in that order; junction bases with no gene match: 6. The V gene's germline CDR1 is SGHRS and CDR2 YFSETQ. This CDR3 region has 16 residues. In DNA, the CDR3 is TGCGCCAGCAGCTTGGCCTCCACAGGGGGGCAAGAGACCCAGTACTTC. It is translated as CASSLASTGGQETQYF.

The rearrangement links TRBV18 to TRBJ1-3; tentatively, D is TRBD1 (6 bases). CDR3 length: 15 residues. CDR1 is KGHSH, CDR2 LQKENI, per germline. The V end was cut by 2 bases, the J end by 2 bases, with 10 bases between. For the CDR3, the DNA is TGTGCCAGCTCACCAAACAGGGAGGCTGGAAACACCATATATTTT. Its translation is CASSPNREAGNTIYF.

V is TRBV19 and J is TRBJ2-6; TRBD1 matches 10 bases. Germline lookup yields CDR1 LNHDA and CDR2 SQIVND (reference sequence). The CDR3 spans 15 residues. Trimming at V came to 6 bases and at J to 2 bases, leaving 1 base not matched to a gene. CDR3 amino acids: CASRTGGAGANVLTF. The DNA for the CDR3 is TGTGCCAGTAGGACAGGGGGCGCTGGGGCCAACGTCCTGACTTTC.

V and J are TRBV10-3 and TRBJ2-5; maybe TRBD1 (5 bases). Germline loops: CDR1 ENHRY, CDR2 SYGVKD. The CDR3 totals 15 residues. V gave up 2 bases and J gave up 2 bases, with 12 bases separating them. CDR3 DNA sequence: TGTGCCATCAGTGAGAGACAGACATCTCAAGAGACCCAGTACTTC. Translation: CAISERQTSQETQYF.

The chain employs TRBV30 and TRBJ2-6; no firm D call. Germline lookup yields CDR1 GTSNPN and CDR2 SVGIG (reference sequence). The V end lost 5 bases, the J end lost 4 bases, and 12 bases lay between the germline ends. The CDR3 contains 14 residues. The CDR3 reads CAWDLKSGANVLTF. The CDR3 nucleotides read TGTGCCTGGGACCTGAAGTCCGGGGCCAACGTCCTGACTTTC.

This chain uses TRBV5-6 with TRBJ1-1; D may be TRBD1 (6 bases). Germline values: CDR1 SGHDT, CDR2 YYEEEE. V shed 3 bases and J shed 9 bases, with 15 bases lying between them. This CDR3 comprises 13 residues. The CDR3 spells CASSSDRMGKAFF. In DNA form, the CDR3 reads TGTGCCAGCAGCTCAGACAGGATGGGGAAAGCTTTCTTT.